This entry describes one TCR beta chain. Other DNA sequences of this sample code for an identical CDR3. The record originates from a study of blood T cell repertoires in COVID-19. Looking at the study overall: The study drew acute and convalescent COVID-19 samples from the United States, Italy and Spain. From T cells, B-cell-depleted T cells, or PBMCs came the material, which was cDNA or gDNA.

J lost 9 bases, V lost 4 bases, and 12 bases had no gene match. The CDR3 spans 15 residues. The V gene's germline CDR1 is SGHRS and CDR2 YFSETQ. As handled by the study authors: Reference gene primer amplification gave estimated nucleated cell counts. Generated by immunoSEQ multiplex PCR, the TCRdb table keeps only in-frame clones and is missing some. D and trimming were read from the DNA, whereas the V and J calls and clone size are those reported in that table. This sample has a few hundred thousand clones, with roughly 90% found just once. Sequenced input: peripheral blood. V gene TRBV5-1 combines with J gene TRBJ1-1; 10 bases match TRBD1. The sequence was obtained from a woman aged 45-59 years with acute or convalescent COVID-19. In DNA form, the CDR3 reads TGCGCCAGCAGCCTTCTCCCGGGACAGGGGCTCCAAGCTTTCTTT. Translating it yields CASSLLPGQGLQAFF.